Given below is one T cell receptor (beta chain) in context. Produced via immunoSEQ multiplex PCR; TCRdb's table is partial and in-frame only. The table records over 200,000 clones, roughly 90% of them present only once. The data stem from a study of blood T cell repertoires in COVID-19. Study at large: Acute-phase and convalescent COVID-19 samples originated in the United States, Italy and Spain.

The ends lost 6 bases at V and 6 bases at J; junction bases unmatched: 10. The CDR3 sequence is 14 residues long. Germline CDR1 MGHDK, CDR2 SYGVNS. The chain couples TRBV25-1 to TRBJ2-7; 8 positions agree with TRBD1. The sample comprised peripheral blood. This receptor was identified in a woman aged 60 to 75 with acute or convalescent COVID-19. The CDR3 coding sequence is TGTGCCAGCAGGGGCGACCGGACAGGGAGCGAGCAGTACTTC. Translating gives CASRGDRTGSEQYF.